Listed below are T cell receptor beta chains from one sample, sequenced in a study of regulatory T cells. Libraries were prepared by immunoSEQ multiplex PCR; TCRdb keeps only in-frame clonotypes and omits some of them. Of around 30,000 clones listed, 93% were seen once; the top ten hold 0.75% to 1%. Material for sequencing was conventional CD4+ T cells sorted from blood. Every receptor here comes from a child aged 2-9 years with CD3G deficiency. The CDR3 runs from the conserved cysteine through the conserved F or W. A D gene is named only where the DNA matches it firmly. Only part of the rows carry a size: once, few, many, or a class if the clone is expanded.

d_gene: NA
len: 14
j_gene: TRBJ2-7
abundance: NA
v_gene: TRBV6-1
CDR3aa: CASSEAPGNYEQYF
CDR3nt: TGTGCCAGCAGTGAAGCACCAGGGAACTACGAGCAGTACTTC

d_gene: NA
len: 13
j_gene: TRBJ1-2
abundance: NA
v_gene: TRBV6-1
CDR3aa: CASSEAGDYGYTF
CDR3nt: TGTGCCAGCAGTGAAGCAGGAGACTATGGCTACACCTTC

d_gene: NA
len: 14
j_gene: TRBJ2-3
abundance: NA
v_gene: TRBV19
CDR3aa: CASSIPGYTDTQYF
CDR3nt: TGTGCCAGTAGTATCCCAGGGTACACAGATACGCAGTATTTT

d_gene: NA
len: 15
j_gene: TRBJ2-7
abundance: NA
v_gene: TRBV6-1
CDR3aa: CASSEGTAQREEQYF
CDR3nt: TGTGCCAGCAGTGAAGGGACTGCTCAACGGGAAGAGCAGTACTTC

d_gene: TRBD1
len: 12
j_gene: TRBJ1-1
abundance: NA
v_gene: TRBV10-3
CDR3aa: CAIKGQGPEAFF
CDR3nt: TGTGCCATCAAGGGACAGGGCCCTGAAGCTTTCTTT

d_gene: NA
len: 14
j_gene: TRBJ2-1
abundance: NA
v_gene: TRBV28
CDR3aa: CASRPGESYNEQFF
CDR3nt: TGTGCCAGCCGTCCAGGGGAGTCCTACAATGAGCAGTTCTTC

d_gene: TRBD2
len: 15
j_gene: TRBJ2-1
abundance: NA
v_gene: TRBV5-1
CDR3aa: CASSLGASGDNEQFF
CDR3nt: TGCGCCAGCAGCTTGGGGGCTAGCGGGGACAATGAGCAGTTCTTC

d_gene: NA
len: 13
j_gene: TRBJ2-3
abundance: NA
v_gene: TRBV6-1
CDR3aa: CASTRYKGDTQYF
CDR3nt: TGTGCCAGCACTCGTTATAAGGGAGATACGCAGTATTTT

d_gene: TRBD1
len: 18
j_gene: TRBJ2-6
abundance: NA
v_gene: TRBV6-1
CDR3aa: CASSARPTGASGANVLTF
CDR3nt: TGTGCCAGCAGTGCTCGACCTACAGGGGCTTCTGGGGCCAACGTCCTGACTTTC

d_gene: TRBD2
len: 14
j_gene: TRBJ2-3
abundance: NA
v_gene: TRBV5-1
CDR3aa: CASSRLAGLSTQYF
CDR3nt: TGCGCCAGCAGCCGACTAGCGGGGCTGAGTACGCAGTATTTT

d_gene: NA
len: 15
j_gene: TRBJ2-1
abundance: NA
v_gene: TRBV7-9
CDR3aa: CASSSGRGWGNEQFF
CDR3nt: TGTGCCAGCAGCTCGGGCCGCGGTTGGGGTAATGAGCAGTTCTTC

d_gene: NA
len: 8
j_gene: TRBJ1-2
abundance: NA
v_gene: TRBV7-3
CDR3aa: CASPVDTF
CDR3nt: TGTGCCAGCCCGGTCGACACCTTC

d_gene: NA
len: 13
j_gene: TRBJ2-5
abundance: NA
v_gene: TRBV6-6
CDR3aa: CASSPRRVETQYF
CDR3nt: TGTGCCAGCAGTCCCCGCAGGGTGGAGACCCAGTACTTC

d_gene: TRBD1
len: 14
j_gene: TRBJ2-5
abundance: NA
v_gene: TRBV4-1
CDR3aa: CASSPTGSGETQYF
CDR3nt: TGCGCCAGCAGCCCGACAGGGAGTGGAGAGACCCAGTACTTC

d_gene: NA
len: 13
j_gene: TRBJ1-2
abundance: few
v_gene: TRBV28
CDR3aa: CASSPDIVRGYTF
CDR3nt: TGTGCCAGCAGTCCCGATATAGTCCGGGGCTACACCTTC

d_gene: NA
len: 14
j_gene: TRBJ2-2
abundance: NA
v_gene: TRBV7-8
CDR3aa: CASSLVQNTGELFF
CDR3nt: TGTGCCAGCAGCTTAGTCCAGAACACCGGGGAGCTGTTTTTT

d_gene: TRBD2
len: 14
j_gene: TRBJ2-5
abundance: NA
v_gene: TRBV2
CDR3aa: CASSVLSGGKTQYF
CDR3nt: TGTGCCAGCAGTGTTCTTTCGGGAGGAAAGACCCAGTACTTC

d_gene: NA
len: 15
j_gene: TRBJ1-1
abundance: NA
v_gene: TRBV28
CDR3aa: CASSFAGAPVTEAFF
CDR3nt: TGTGCCAGCAGTTTCGCAGGGGCGCCGGTCACTGAAGCTTTCTTT

d_gene: TRBD1
len: 15
j_gene: TRBJ2-2
abundance: NA
v_gene: TRBV28
CDR3aa: CASSQGQRNTGELFF
CDR3nt: TGTGCCAGCAGCCAGGGACAGCGGAACACCGGGGAGCTGTTTTTT

d_gene: NA
len: 12
j_gene: TRBJ2-7
abundance: NA
v_gene: TRBV6-6
CDR3aa: CASSPTYHEQYF
CDR3nt: TGTGCCAGCAGTCCCACCTACCACGAGCAGTACTTC

d_gene: NA
len: 14
j_gene: TRBJ1-2
abundance: NA
v_gene: TRBV6-1
CDR3aa: CASIDYDSIYGYTF
CDR3nt: TGTGCCAGCATCGACTATGACAGCATCTATGGCTACACCTTC

d_gene: TRBD2
len: 13
j_gene: TRBJ2-7
abundance: NA
v_gene: TRBV28
CDR3aa: CASRPGLAGEQYF
CDR3nt: TGTGCCAGCAGACCCGGACTAGCAGGGGAGCAGTACTTC

d_gene: TRBD1
len: 16
j_gene: TRBJ1-2
abundance: few
v_gene: TRBV28
CDR3aa: CASSLDRGQRLHGYTF
CDR3nt: TGTGCCAGCAGCCTGGACAGGGGCCAGAGACTTCATGGCTACACCTTC

d_gene: TRBD1
len: 15
j_gene: TRBJ1-1
abundance: NA
v_gene: TRBV28
CDR3aa: CASRLAGQGITEAFF
CDR3nt: TGTGCCAGCAGACTCGCGGGACAGGGGATCACTGAAGCTTTCTTT

d_gene: NA
len: 15
j_gene: TRBJ2-5
abundance: NA
v_gene: TRBV7-9
CDR3aa: CASSLALGYQETQYF
CDR3nt: TGTGCCAGCAGCTTAGCTTTGGGGTACCAAGAGACCCAGTACTTC

d_gene: NA
len: 14
j_gene: TRBJ2-5
abundance: NA
v_gene: TRBV1
CDR3aa: CTSSPLIWPETQYF
CDR3nt: TGCACCAGCAGCCCGCTTATATGGCCAGAGACCCAGTACTTC

d_gene: TRBD2
len: 15
j_gene: TRBJ2-1
abundance: NA
v_gene: TRBV5-1
CDR3aa: CASSLGLAGGDRLFF
CDR3nt: TGCGCCAGCAGCTTGGGTCTAGCGGGAGGGGATAGACTGTTCTTC

d_gene: TRBD2
len: 15
j_gene: TRBJ2-7
abundance: NA
v_gene: TRBV28
CDR3aa: CASSSASGRFYEQYF
CDR3nt: TGTGCCAGCAGTAGCGCTAGCGGGAGATTCTACGAGCAGTACTTC

d_gene: NA
len: 13
j_gene: TRBJ1-2
abundance: NA
v_gene: TRBV28
CDR3aa: CASSSRAYYGYTF
CDR3nt: TGTGCCAGCAGTTCACGGGCCTACTATGGCTACACCTTC

d_gene: NA
len: 15
j_gene: TRBJ1-2
abundance: NA
v_gene: TRBV6-1
CDR3aa: CASSENGRGAERYTF
CDR3nt: TGTGCCAGCAGTGAAAATGGAAGGGGGGCGGAGCGCTACACCTTC

d_gene: NA
len: 13
j_gene: TRBJ1-5
abundance: NA
v_gene: TRBV28
CDR3aa: CASSGQADRPQHF
CDR3nt: TGTGCCAGCTCGGGGCAGGCCGATCGACCCCAGCATTTT

d_gene: TRBD2
len: 14
j_gene: TRBJ2-7
abundance: NA
v_gene: TRBV7-8
CDR3aa: CASSSVAGDYEQYF
CDR3nt: TGTGCCAGCAGCTCGGTAGCGGGAGACTACGAGCAGTACTTC

d_gene: TRBD2
len: 15
j_gene: TRBJ2-5
abundance: NA
v_gene: TRBV5-1
CDR3aa: CASNLGLAGQETQYF
CDR3nt: TGCGCCAGCAACCTAGGACTAGCGGGACAAGAGACCCAGTACTTC

d_gene: NA
len: 14
j_gene: TRBJ1-5
abundance: NA
v_gene: TRBV28
CDR3aa: CASREWLSNQPQHF
CDR3nt: TGTGCCAGCAGGGAATGGTTGAGCAATCAGCCCCAGCATTTT

d_gene: NA
len: 14
j_gene: TRBJ1-1
abundance: once
v_gene: TRBV28
CDR3aa: CASSSWGSVTEAFF
CDR3nt: TGTGCCAGCAGTTCATGGGGCTCGGTCACTGAAGCTTTCTTT

d_gene: NA
len: 12
j_gene: TRBJ1-2
abundance: NA
v_gene: TRBV28
CDR3aa: CASSIQGKGYTF
CDR3nt: TGTGCCAGCAGTATCCAGGGGAAAGGCTACACCTTC

d_gene: NA
len: 14
j_gene: TRBJ1-2
abundance: NA
v_gene: TRBV5-1
CDR3aa: CASSPISGRDGYTF
CDR3nt: TGCGCCAGCAGCCCAATATCAGGTCGGGATGGCTACACCTTC

d_gene: NA
len: 13
j_gene: TRBJ2-7
abundance: NA
v_gene: TRBV6-1
CDR3aa: CASRGTFFREQYF
CDR3nt: TGTGCCAGCAGGGGGACATTTTTTCGCGAGCAGTACTTC